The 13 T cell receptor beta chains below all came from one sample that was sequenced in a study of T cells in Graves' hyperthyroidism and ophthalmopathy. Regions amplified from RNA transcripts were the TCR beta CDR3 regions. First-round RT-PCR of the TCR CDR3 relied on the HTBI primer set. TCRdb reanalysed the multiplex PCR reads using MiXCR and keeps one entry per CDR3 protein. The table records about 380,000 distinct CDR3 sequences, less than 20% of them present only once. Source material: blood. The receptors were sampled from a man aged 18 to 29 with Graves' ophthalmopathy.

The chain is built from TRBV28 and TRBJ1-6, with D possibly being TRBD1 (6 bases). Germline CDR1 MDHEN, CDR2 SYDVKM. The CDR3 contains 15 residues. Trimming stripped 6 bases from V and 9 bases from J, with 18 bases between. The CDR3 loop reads CASRGVGGRVSPLHF. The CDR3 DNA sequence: TGTGCCAGCAGGGGGGTGGGGGGGCGCGTTTCACCCCTCCACTTT. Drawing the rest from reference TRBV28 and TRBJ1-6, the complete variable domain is DVKVTQSSRYLVKRTGEKVFLECVQDMDHENMFWYRQDPGLGLRLIYFSYDVKMKEKGDIPEGYSVSREKKERFSLILESASTNQTSMYLCASRGVGGRVSPLHFGNGTRLTVT.

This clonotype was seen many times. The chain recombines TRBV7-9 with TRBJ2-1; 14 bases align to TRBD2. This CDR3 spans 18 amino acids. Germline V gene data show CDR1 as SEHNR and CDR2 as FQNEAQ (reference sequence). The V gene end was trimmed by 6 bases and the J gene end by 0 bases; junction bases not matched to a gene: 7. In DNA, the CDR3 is TGTGCCAGCAGGGGGACTAGCGGGGGCCGCAGCTCCTACAATGAGCAGTTCTTC. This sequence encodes CASRGTSGGRSSYNEQFF.

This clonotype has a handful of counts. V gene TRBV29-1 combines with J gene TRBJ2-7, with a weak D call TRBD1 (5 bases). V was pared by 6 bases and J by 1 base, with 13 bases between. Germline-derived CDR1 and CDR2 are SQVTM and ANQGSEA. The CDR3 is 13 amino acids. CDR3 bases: TGCAGCGTGACGGACACTGCGTCCTACGAGCAGTACTTC. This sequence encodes CSVTDTASYEQYF.

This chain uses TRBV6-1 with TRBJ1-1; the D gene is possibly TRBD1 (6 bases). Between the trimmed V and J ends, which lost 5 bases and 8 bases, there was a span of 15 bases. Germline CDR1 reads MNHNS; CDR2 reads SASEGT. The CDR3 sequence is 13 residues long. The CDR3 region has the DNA TGTGCCAGCAGTAAGGGGGAGGAGCCCGAAGCTTTCTTT. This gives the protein CASSKGEEPEAFF.

The CDR3 loop reads CASSPDRPGELFF. The CDR3, as DNA: TGTGCCAGCAGCCCAGACAGGCCCGGGGAGCTGTTTTTT. J is TRBJ2-2 and V is TRBV12-3 or TRBV12-4, with a weak D call TRBD1 (6 bases). The CDR3 extends over 13 amino acids. The V end lost 6 bases, the J end lost 6 bases, and 11 bases lay between the germline ends.

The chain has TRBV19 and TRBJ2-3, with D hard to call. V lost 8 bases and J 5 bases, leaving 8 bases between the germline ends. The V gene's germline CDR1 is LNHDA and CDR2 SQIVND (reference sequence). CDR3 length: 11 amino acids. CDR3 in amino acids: CASGFGDTQYF. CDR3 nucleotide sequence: TGTGCCAGTGGCTTTGGAGATACGCAGTATTTT.

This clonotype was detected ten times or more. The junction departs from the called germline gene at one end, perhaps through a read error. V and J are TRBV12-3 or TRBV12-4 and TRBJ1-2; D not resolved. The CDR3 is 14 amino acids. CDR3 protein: CASSLEGGAYGYTF. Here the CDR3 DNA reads TGTGCGAGCAGTTTAGAAGGTGGCGCCTATGGCTACACCTTC.

CDR3 amino acids: CAITGGNGSPLHF. CDR3 DNA sequence: TGTGCCATCACTGGGGGCAACGGTTCACCCCTCCACTTT. This chain uses TRBV10-3 with TRBJ1-6, with D perhaps TRBD1 (6 bases). Between the trimmed V and J ends, which lost 7 bases and 9 bases, there was a span of 13 bases. Germline loops: CDR1 ENHRY, CDR2 SYGVKD. This CDR3 spans 13 amino acids.

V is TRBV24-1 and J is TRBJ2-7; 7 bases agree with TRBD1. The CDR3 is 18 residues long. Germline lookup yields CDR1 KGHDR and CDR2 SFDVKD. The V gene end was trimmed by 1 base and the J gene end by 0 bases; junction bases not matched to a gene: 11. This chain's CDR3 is CATSDLRQGRRRSYEQYF. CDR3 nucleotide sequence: TGTGCCACCAGTGATTTAAGACAGGGTCGCCGGCGCTCCTACGAGCAGTACTTC.

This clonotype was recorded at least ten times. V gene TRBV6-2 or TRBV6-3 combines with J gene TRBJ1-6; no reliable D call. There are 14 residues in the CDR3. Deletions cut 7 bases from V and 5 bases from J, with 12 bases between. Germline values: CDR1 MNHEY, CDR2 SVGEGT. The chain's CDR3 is CASNKGGNNSPLHF. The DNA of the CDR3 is TGTGCCAGCAACAAGGGAGGGAATAATTCACCCCTCCACTTT.

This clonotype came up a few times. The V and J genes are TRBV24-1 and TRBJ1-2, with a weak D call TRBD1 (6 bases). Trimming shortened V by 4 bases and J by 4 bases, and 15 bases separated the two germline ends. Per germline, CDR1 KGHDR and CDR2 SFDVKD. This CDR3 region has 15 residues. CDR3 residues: CATSDPGVTTYGYTF. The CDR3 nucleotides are TGTGCCACCAGTGACCCAGGGGTAACGACCTATGGCTACACCTTC.

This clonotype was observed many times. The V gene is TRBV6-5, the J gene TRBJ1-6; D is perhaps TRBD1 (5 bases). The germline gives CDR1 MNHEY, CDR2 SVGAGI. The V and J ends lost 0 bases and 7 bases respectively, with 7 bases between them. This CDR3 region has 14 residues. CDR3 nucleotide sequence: TGTGCCAGCAGTTACTCGCGGGGGAATTCACCCCTCCACTTT. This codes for CASSYSRGNSPLHF.

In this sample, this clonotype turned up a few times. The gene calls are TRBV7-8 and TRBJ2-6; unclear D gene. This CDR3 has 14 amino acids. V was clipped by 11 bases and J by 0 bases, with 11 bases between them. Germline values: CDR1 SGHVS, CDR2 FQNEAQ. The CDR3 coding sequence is TGTGCCCTGAGTGAGACCTCTGGGGCCAACGTCCTGACTTTC. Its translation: CALSETSGANVLTF.